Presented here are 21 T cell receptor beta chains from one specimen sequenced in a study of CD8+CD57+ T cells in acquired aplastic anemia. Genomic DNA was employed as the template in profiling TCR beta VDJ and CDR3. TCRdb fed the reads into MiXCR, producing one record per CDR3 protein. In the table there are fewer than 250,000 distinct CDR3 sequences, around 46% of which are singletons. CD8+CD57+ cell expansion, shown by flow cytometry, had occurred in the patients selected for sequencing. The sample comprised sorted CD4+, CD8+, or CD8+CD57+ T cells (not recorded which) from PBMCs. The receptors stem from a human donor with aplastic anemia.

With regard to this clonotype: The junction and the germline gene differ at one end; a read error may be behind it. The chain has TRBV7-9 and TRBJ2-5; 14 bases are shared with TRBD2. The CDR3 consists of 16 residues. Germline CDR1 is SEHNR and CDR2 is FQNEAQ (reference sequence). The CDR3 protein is CASSHGLAGGQETQYF. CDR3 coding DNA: TGCGCCAGCAGCCACGGACTAGCGGGGGGACAAGAGACCCAGTACTTC.

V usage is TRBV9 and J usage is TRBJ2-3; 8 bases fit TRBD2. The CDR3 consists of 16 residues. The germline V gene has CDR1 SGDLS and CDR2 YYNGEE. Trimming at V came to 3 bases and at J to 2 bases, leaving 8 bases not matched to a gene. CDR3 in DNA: TGTGCCAGCAGCGCGAGAGCGGGAGAAGTCACAGATACGCAGTATTTT. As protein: CASSARAGEVTDTQYF.

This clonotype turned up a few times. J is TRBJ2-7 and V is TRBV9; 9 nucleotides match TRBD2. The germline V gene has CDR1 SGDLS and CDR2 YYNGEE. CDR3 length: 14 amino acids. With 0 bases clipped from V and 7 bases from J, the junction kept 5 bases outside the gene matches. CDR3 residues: CASSVVELAGEQYF. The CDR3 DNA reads TGTGCCAGCAGCGTAGTCGAGCTAGCGGGGGAGCAGTACTTC.

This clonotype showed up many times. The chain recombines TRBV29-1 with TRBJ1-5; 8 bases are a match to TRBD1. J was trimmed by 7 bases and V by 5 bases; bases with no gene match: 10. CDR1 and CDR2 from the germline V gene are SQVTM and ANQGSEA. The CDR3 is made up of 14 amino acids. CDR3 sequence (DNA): TGCAGCGTTAAGGGCAGGGGGCGACGGCAGCCCCAGCATTTT. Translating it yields CSVKGRGRRQPQHF.

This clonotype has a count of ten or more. The CDR3 loop is CASSLSAGLGSYNSPLHF. DNA for the CDR3: TGCGCCAGCAGCTTGTCGGCAGGGCTGGGCTCCTATAATTCACCCCTCCACTTT. V is TRBV5-1 and J is TRBJ1-6; TRBD1 is a possible D gene (5 bases). Trimming took off 1 base at V and 0 bases at J, with 14 bases between the two ends. This CDR3 contains 18 residues. Germline CDR1 and CDR2: SGHRS and YFSETQ.

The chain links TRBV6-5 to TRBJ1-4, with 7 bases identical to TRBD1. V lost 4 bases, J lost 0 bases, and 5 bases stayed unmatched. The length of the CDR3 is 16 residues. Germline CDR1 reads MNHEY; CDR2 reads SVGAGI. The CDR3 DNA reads TGTGCCAGCAGTTCGACAGGGAGTTCAACTAATGAAAAACTGTTTTTT. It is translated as CASSSTGSSTNEKLFF.

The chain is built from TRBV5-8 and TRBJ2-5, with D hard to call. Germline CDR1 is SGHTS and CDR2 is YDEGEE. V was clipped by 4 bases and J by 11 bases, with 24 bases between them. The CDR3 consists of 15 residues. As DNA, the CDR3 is TGTGCCAGCAGCCCGAAGCTAGAAAACACAGATACGCAGTACTTC. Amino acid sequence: CASSPKLENTDTQYF.

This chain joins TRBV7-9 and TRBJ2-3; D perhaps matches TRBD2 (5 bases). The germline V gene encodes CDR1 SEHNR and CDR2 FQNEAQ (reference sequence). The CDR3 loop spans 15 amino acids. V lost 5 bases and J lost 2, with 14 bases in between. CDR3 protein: CASSLPQRSTDTQYF. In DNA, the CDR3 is TGTGCCAGCAGCCTACCCCAGCGGTCCACAGATACGCAGTATTTT.

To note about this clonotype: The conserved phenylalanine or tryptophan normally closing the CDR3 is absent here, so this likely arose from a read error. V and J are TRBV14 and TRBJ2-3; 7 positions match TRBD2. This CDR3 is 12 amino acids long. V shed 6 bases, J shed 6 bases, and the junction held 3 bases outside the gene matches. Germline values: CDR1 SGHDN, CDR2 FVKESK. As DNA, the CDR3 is TGTGCCAGCAGTTACGGGGGGGATACGCAGTATTCT. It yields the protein CASSYGGDTQYS.

Written as DNA, the CDR3 is TGTGCCAGCAGCGGGACAGGGCGCAGCAATGAGCAGTTCTTC. This translates into CASSGTGRSNEQFF. V gene TRBV9 combines with J gene TRBJ2-1; 8 bases match TRBD1. Germline-derived CDR1 and CDR2 are SGDLS and YYNGEE. With V trimmed by 3 bases and J by 6 bases, 5 bases remained unmatched. This CDR3 has 14 amino acids.

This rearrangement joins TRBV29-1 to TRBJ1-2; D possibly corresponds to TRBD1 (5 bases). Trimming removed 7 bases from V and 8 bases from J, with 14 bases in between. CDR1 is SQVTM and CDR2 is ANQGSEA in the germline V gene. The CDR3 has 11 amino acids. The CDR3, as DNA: TGCAGCGCCGCTGGGCACAGGGGCTACACCTTC. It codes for CSAAGHRGYTF.

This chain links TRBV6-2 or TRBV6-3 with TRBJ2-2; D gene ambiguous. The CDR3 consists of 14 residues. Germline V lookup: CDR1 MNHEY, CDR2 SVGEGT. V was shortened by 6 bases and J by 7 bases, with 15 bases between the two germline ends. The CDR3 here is CASRIISGIGELFF. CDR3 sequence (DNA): TGTGCCAGCAGGATAATTAGTGGTATCGGGGAGCTGTTTTTT.

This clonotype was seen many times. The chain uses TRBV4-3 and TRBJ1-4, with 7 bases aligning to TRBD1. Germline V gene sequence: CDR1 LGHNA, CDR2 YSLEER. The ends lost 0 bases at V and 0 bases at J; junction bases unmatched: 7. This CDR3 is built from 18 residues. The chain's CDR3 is CASSQDPGTDATNEKLFF. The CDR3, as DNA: TGCGCCAGCAGCCAAGATCCGGGGACAGACGCAACTAATGAAAAACTGTTTTTT.

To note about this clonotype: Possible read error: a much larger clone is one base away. DNA for the CDR3: TGTGCCAGCAGCGTAGATGGAGGGGAAGGCAATCAGCCCCGGCATTTT. Encoded protein: CASSVDGGEGNQPRHF. The rearrangement uses TRBV9 and TRBJ1-5; D may be TRBD1 (5 bases). The CDR3 is 16 amino acids. Germline V gives CDR1 SGDLS, CDR2 YYNGEE.

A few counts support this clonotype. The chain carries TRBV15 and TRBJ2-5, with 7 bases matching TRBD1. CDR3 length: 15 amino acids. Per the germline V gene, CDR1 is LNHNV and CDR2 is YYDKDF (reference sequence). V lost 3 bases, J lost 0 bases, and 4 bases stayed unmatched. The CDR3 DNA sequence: TGTGCCACCAGCAGCCAAGGACAGGACCAAGAGACCCAGTACTTC. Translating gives CATSSQGQDQETQYF.

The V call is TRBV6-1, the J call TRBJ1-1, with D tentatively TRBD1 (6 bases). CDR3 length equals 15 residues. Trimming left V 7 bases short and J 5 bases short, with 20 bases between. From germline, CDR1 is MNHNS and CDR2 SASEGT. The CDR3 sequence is CASTTAPGGGTEAFF. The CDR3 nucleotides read TGTGCCAGCACCACAGCCCCAGGAGGGGGTACTGAAGCTTTCTTT.

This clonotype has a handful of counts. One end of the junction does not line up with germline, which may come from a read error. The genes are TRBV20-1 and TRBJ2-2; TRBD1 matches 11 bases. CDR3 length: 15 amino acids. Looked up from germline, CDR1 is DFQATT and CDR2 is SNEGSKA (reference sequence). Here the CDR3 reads CSARDRGQNTGELSF. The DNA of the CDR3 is TGCAGTGCTAGGGACAGGGGGCAGAACACCGGGGAGCTGTCTTTT.

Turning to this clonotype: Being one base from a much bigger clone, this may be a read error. This CDR3 is CASSPTGSANQPQHF. Here the CDR3 DNA reads TGTGCCAGCAGCCCGACAGGGTCGGCCAATCAGCCCCAGCATTTT. The rearrangement links TRBV9 to TRBJ1-5, with 7 nucleotides matching TRBD1. The germline V gene encodes CDR1 SGDLS and CDR2 YYNGEE. The CDR3 totals 15 residues. Trimming removed 4 bases from V and 3 bases from J; junction bases left unmatched: 7.

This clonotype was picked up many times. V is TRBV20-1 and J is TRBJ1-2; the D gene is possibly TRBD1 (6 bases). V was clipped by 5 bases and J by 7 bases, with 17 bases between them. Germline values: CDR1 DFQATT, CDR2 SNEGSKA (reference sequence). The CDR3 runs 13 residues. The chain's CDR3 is CSAPGREGGGYTF. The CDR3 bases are TGCAGTGCTCCGGGACGAGAGGGGGGTGGCTACACCTTC.

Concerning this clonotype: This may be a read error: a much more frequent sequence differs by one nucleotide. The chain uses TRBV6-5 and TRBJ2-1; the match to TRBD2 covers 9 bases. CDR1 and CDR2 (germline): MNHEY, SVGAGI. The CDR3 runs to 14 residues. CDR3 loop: CASSDSGSIGERFF. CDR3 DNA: TGTGCCAGCAGCGATAGCGGGAGCATTGGTGAGCGGTTCTTC.

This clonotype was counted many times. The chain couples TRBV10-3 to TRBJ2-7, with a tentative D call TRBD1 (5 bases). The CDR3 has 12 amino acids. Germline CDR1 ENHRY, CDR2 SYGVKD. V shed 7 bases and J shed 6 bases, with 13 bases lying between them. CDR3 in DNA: TGTGCCATCATTCCTAGACAGTGCGAGCAGTACTTC. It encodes CAIIPRQCEQYF.